These 7 T cell receptor beta chains were sequenced from one sample in a study of T cells in narcolepsy. The protocol was immunoSEQ multiplex PCR, while the TCRdb copy is restricted to in-frame clones and leaves out a portion. The data show 25,000 or so clones, roughly 85% seen once. The sequencing input was memory (CD45RA-) CD4+ T cells from blood. These receptors all come from a human donor in good health.

This chain uses TRBV6-5 with TRBJ2-1; TRBD2 agrees at 8 bases. Looked up from germline, CDR1 is MNHEY and CDR2 is SVGAGI. The CDR3 has 16 residues. The V and J ends lost 0 bases and 8 bases, in that order; junction bases with no gene match: 9. Written as DNA, the CDR3 is TGTGCCAGCAGTTACTCGATGCCCCGGGGGGGGCATGAGCAGTTCTTC. Its protein is CASSYSMPRGGHEQFF.

The chain is built from TRBV28 and TRBJ1-2; no clear D. In germline, CDR1 is MDHEN, CDR2 SYDVKM. V lost 6 bases to trimming and J lost 3 bases, with 20 bases between them. The CDR3 covers 16 residues. Written as DNA, the CDR3 is TGTGCCAGCAGCCTCCCCTTAGATCAAAGCGACTATGGCTACACCTTC. It translates to CASSLPLDQSDYGYTF.

The chain uses TRBV5-8 and TRBJ2-7, with TRBD1 identical over 7 bases. Germline CDR1 and CDR2: SGHTS and YDEGEE. With 4 bases clipped from V and 6 bases from J, the junction kept 13 bases outside the gene matches. The CDR3 length is 15 residues. In DNA, the CDR3 is TGTGCCAGCAGCCCTCGGACAGGAGCCCAAGGCGAGCAGTACTTC. Its translation: CASSPRTGAQGEQYF. Drawing the rest from reference TRBV5-8 and TRBJ2-7, the complete variable domain is EAGVTQSPTHLIKTRGQQATLRCSPISGHTSVYWYQQALGLGLQFLLWYDEGEERNRGNFPPRFSGRQFPNYSSELNVNALELEDSALYLCASSPRTGAQGEQYFGPGTRLTVT.

The chain links TRBV5-4 to TRBJ1-4; D possibly corresponds to TRBD1 (5 bases). Per germline, CDR1 SGHNT and CDR2 YYREEE (reference sequence). The CDR3 loop spans 15 amino acids. V shed 0 bases and J shed 0 bases, with 6 bases lying between them. Here the CDR3 DNA reads TGTGCCAGCAGCTTGGGCAGGGCAACTAATGAAAAACTGTTTTTT. It translates to CASSLGRATNEKLFF.

The V and J genes are TRBV6-5 and TRBJ1-2, with D maybe TRBD1 (6 bases). This CDR3 region has 13 residues. The germline CDR1 and CDR2 sequences are MNHEY and SVGAGI. V was trimmed by 6 bases and J by 8 bases, leaving 16 bases between them. The CDR3 is CASRRRDQGGYTF. DNA of the CDR3: TGTGCCAGCAGACGCCGGGACCAGGGGGGCTACACCTTC.

V gene TRBV6-5 combines with J gene TRBJ1-1; 11 positions match TRBD1. V lost 7 bases and J lost 1; bases outside the gene matches: 5. CDR3 length: 15 amino acids. CDR1 and CDR2 from the germline V gene are MNHEY and SVGAGI. The CDR3 sequence: CASILDRGQNTEAFF. DNA for the CDR3: TGTGCCAGCATCTTGGACAGGGGGCAGAACACTGAAGCTTTCTTT.

The chain uses TRBV5-6 and TRBJ2-5; D perhaps matches TRBD1 (6 bases). This CDR3 has 13 residues. Deletions cut 5 bases from V and 3 bases from J, with 11 bases between. CDR1 is SGHDT, CDR2 YYEEEE, per germline. CDR3 region: CASRYGQKETQYF. As DNA, the CDR3 is TGTGCCAGCAGATATGGACAGAAAGAGACCCAGTACTTC.